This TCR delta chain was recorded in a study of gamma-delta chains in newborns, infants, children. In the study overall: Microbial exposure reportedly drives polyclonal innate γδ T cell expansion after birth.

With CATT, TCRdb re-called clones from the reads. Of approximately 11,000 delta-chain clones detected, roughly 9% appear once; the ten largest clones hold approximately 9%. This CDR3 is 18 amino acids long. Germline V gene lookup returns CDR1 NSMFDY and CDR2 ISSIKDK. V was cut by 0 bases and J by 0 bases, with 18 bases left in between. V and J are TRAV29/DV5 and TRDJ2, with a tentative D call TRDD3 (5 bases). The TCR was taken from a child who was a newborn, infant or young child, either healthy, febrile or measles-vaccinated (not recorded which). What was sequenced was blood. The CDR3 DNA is TGTGCAGCAAGCGCCAGATTGTACTGGCGTCCTTTGACAGCACAACTCTTCTTT. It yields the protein CAASARLYWRPLTAQLFF. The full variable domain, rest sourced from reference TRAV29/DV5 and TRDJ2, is DQQVKQNSPSLSVQEGRISILNCDYTNSMFDYFLWYKKYPAEGPTFLISISSIKDKNEDGRFTVFLNKSAKHLSLHIVPSQPGDSAVYFCAASARLYWRPLTAQLFFGKGTQLIVEP.